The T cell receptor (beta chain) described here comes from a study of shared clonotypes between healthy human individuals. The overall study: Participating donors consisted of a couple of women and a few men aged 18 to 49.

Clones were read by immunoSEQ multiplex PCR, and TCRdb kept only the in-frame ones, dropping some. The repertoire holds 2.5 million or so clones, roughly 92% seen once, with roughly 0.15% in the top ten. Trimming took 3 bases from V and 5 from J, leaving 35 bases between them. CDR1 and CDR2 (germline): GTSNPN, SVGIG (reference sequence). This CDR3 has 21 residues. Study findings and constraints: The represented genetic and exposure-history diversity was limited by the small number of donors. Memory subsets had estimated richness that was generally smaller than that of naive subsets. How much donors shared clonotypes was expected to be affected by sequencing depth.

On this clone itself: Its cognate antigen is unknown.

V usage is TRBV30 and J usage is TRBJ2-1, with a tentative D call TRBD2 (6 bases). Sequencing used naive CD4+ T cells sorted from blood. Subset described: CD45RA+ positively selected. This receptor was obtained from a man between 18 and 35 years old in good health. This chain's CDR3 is CAWSALGGVWSRRSGNNEQFF. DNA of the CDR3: TGTGCCTGGAGCGCCCTGGGCGGGGTCTGGAGTCGGCGGTCGGGGAACAATGAGCAGTTCTTC.